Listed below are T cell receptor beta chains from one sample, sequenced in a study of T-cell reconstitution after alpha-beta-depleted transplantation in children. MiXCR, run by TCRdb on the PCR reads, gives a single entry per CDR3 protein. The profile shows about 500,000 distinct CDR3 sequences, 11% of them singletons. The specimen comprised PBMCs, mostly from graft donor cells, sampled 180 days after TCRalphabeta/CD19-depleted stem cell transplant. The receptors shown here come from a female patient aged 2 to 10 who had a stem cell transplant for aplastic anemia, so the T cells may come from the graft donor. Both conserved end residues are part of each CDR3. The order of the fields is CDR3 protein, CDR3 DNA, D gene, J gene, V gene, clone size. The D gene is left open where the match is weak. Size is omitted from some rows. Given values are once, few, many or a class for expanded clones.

CDR3: CASTNSGSTGELFF
DNA: TGTGCCAGCACAAATTCGGGGAGCACCGGGGAGCTGTTTTTT
D: .
J: TRBJ2-2
V: TRBV12-3/TRBV12-4
size: .

CDR3: CASSPGTGVPETQYF
DNA: TGTGCCAGCAGTCCCGGGACAGGGGTCCCAGAGACCCAGTACTTC
D: TRBD1
J: TRBJ2-5
V: TRBV12-3/TRBV12-4
size: .

CDR3: CASSHPGLHLDTQYF
DNA: TGTGCCAGCAGCCACCCGGGACTACATCTAGATACGCAGTATTTT
D: TRBD2
J: TRBJ2-3
V: TRBV5-4
size: few

CDR3: CASSLVQLLSGANVLTF
DNA: TGTGCCAGCAGCTTAGTACAGCTTCTCTCTGGGGCCAACGTCCTGACTTTC
D: .
J: TRBJ2-6
V: TRBV7-2
size: many

CDR3: CASSLRRGPKPGNTIYF
DNA: TGTGCCAGCAGCTTACGCAGGGGCCCCAAGCCTGGAAACACCATATATTTT
D: .
J: TRBJ1-3
V: TRBV7-2
size: .

CDR3: CSVEKRQANTEAFF
DNA: TGCAGCGTTGAAAAAAGACAGGCGAACACTGAAGCTTTCTTT
D: .
J: TRBJ1-1
V: TRBV29-1
size: many

CDR3: CASLLAGGKNEQFF
DNA: TGTGCCAGCTTGCTAGCGGGAGGAAAGAATGAGCAGTTCTTC
D: TRBD2
J: TRBJ2-1
V: TRBV6-2/TRBV6-3
size: .

CDR3: CASRHERQGDTQYF
DNA: TGTGCCAGCAGGCACGAGCGGCAGGGAGATACGCAGTATTTT
D: .
J: TRBJ2-3
V: TRBV6-2/TRBV6-3
size: many

CDR3: CASTQTRDRGLTSYNEQFF
DNA: TGTGCCAGCACCCAAACCCGGGACAGGGGATTAACGTCCTACAATGAGCAGTTCTTC
D: TRBD1
J: TRBJ2-1
V: TRBV11-1
size: .

CDR3: CASSIRDSSYNEQFF
DNA: TGTGCCAGTTCGATCCGGGACAGCTCCTACAATGAGCAGTTCTTC
D: TRBD1
J: TRBJ2-1
V: TRBV7-7
size: many

CDR3: CASSLAGQPQHF
DNA: TGTGCCAGCAGTTTAGCGGGCCAGCCCCAGCATTTT
D: .
J: TRBJ1-5
V: TRBV28
size: many

CDR3: CASSQERVSSGSDTQYF
DNA: TGCGCCAGCAGCCAAGAGCGGGTGTCTAGCGGGAGTGATACGCAGTATTTT
D: TRBD2
J: TRBJ2-3
V: TRBV4-3
size: .

CDR3: CSSDGQPVGTQYF
DNA: TGCAGCTCCGATGGGCAGCCCGTGGGGACCCAGTACTTC
D: .
J: TRBJ2-5
V: TRBV29-1
size: many

CDR3: CASQPGLAFNEQFF
DNA: TGTGCCAGCCAGCCAGGACTAGCGTTCAATGAGCAGTTCTTC
D: TRBD2
J: TRBJ2-1
V: TRBV25-1
size: few

CDR3: CASSLAQLIRVQETQYF
DNA: TGTGCCAGCAGCTTGGCCCAACTGATCAGGGTTCAAGAGACCCAGTACTTC
D: .
J: TRBJ2-5
V: TRBV5-5
size: .

CDR3: CAWSLTSNQPQHF
DNA: TGTGCCTGGAGTCTAACTAGCAATCAGCCCCAGCATTTT
D: .
J: TRBJ1-5
V: TRBV30
size: .

CDR3: CATSRYQPSQETQYF
DNA: TGTGCCACCTCTCGGTACCAACCTAGCCAAGAGACCCAGTACTTC
D: .
J: TRBJ2-5
V: TRBV28
size: .

CDR3: CAISDKVTGQGTGELFF
DNA: TGTGCCATCAGCGATAAAGTAACGGGACAGGGGACCGGGGAGCTGTTTTTT
D: TRBD1
J: TRBJ2-2
V: TRBV10-3
size: .

CDR3: CASSQDTSQDTQYF
DNA: TGTGCCAGCAGCCAAGATACTTCCCAAGATACGCAGTATTTT
D: .
J: TRBJ2-3
V: TRBV14
size: .

CDR3: CASSVGAGGAFF
DNA: TGTGCCAGCAGCGTAGGAGCGGGAGGAGCTTTCTTT
D: .
J: TRBJ1-1
V: TRBV9
size: .

CDR3: CASSFPGPTSSYEQYF
DNA: TGTGCCAGCAGTTTCCCAGGGCCAACCAGCTCCTACGAGCAGTACTTC
D: .
J: TRBJ2-7
V: TRBV28
size: few

CDR3: CASTLYPGGGANEQFF
DNA: TGTGCCAGCACCTTGTACCCCGGGGGCGGAGCAAATGAGCAGTTCTTC
D: .
J: TRBJ2-1
V: TRBV6-2/TRBV6-3
size: many

CDR3: CSARDLGFVGPDTQYF
DNA: TGCAGTGCTAGAGATCTTGGGTTCGTTGGACCAGATACGCAGTATTTT
D: .
J: TRBJ2-3
V: TRBV20-1
size: .

CDR3: CASSLRGQGAVYEQYF
DNA: TGTGCCAGCAGTTTGCGGGGACAGGGGGCGGTCTACGAGCAGTACTTC
D: TRBD1
J: TRBJ2-7
V: TRBV28
size: few

CDR3: CSADWTAWDTEAFF
DNA: TGCAGCGCTGACTGGACGGCCTGGGACACTGAAGCTTTCTTT
D: .
J: TRBJ1-1
V: TRBV29-1
size: .

CDR3: CASSPFYTEAFF
DNA: TGTGCCAGCAGCCCATTCTACACTGAAGCTTTCTTT
D: .
J: TRBJ1-1
V: TRBV7-9
size: .

CDR3: CARKGVRREGLSENEQFF
DNA: TGTGCCAGGAAGGGTGTTCGGCGGGAGGGCCTCTCTGAAAATGAGCAGTTCTTC
D: TRBD2
J: TRBJ2-1
V: TRBV2
size: .

CDR3: CASSADGRISSYNEQFF
DNA: TGTGCCAGCAGCGCGGACGGGAGGATCTCGTCCTACAATGAGCAGTTCTTC
D: TRBD2
J: TRBJ2-1
V: TRBV9
size: many

CDR3: CASSAWTSGATPTGELFF
DNA: TGTGCCAGCAGTGCCTGGACTAGCGGTGCAACCCCCACCGGGGAGCTGTTTTTT
D: TRBD2
J: TRBJ2-2
V: TRBV25-1
size: many

CDR3: CASSFLGLIGGTDTQYF
DNA: TGTGCCAGCAGTTTCCTGGGACTAATAGGGGGCACAGATACGCAGTATTTT
D: TRBD2
J: TRBJ2-3
V: TRBV28
size: few

CDR3: CASSVDTGQETDTQYF
DNA: TGTGCCAGCAGCGTAGATACTGGACAGGAGACAGATACGCAGTATTTT
D: TRBD1
J: TRBJ2-3
V: TRBV9
size: .

CDR3: CASSQDGGLAYTGELFF
DNA: TGCGCCAGCAGCCAAGATGGGGGACTAGCGTACACCGGGGAGCTGTTTTTT
D: TRBD2
J: TRBJ2-2
V: TRBV4-3
size: .

CDR3: CASSQGPSDRYQYTGELFF
DNA: TGCGCCAGCAGCCAAGGCCCCTCAGACAGATATCAGTACACCGGGGAGCTGTTTTTT
D: .
J: TRBJ2-2
V: TRBV4-3
size: many

CDR3: CASSSPGTSGRAPEQYF
DNA: TGTGCCAGCAGCTCACCGGGGACTAGCGGGAGGGCTCCCGAGCAGTACTTC
D: TRBD2
J: TRBJ2-7
V: TRBV7-2
size: .

CDR3: CASSIIAYEQYF
DNA: TGTGCCAGCAGCATCATAGCCTACGAGCAGTACTTC
D: .
J: TRBJ2-7
V: TRBV7-2
size: few

CDR3: CSASGTGGAYEQYF
DNA: TGCAGCGCATCCGGCACAGGGGGGGCCTACGAGCAGTACTTC
D: .
J: TRBJ2-7
V: TRBV29-1
size: few

CDR3: CASSHQGALAGPINTGELFF
DNA: TGCGCCAGCAGCCACCAAGGAGCCCTAGCGGGCCCAATAAACACCGGGGAGCTGTTTTTT
D: TRBD2
J: TRBJ2-2
V: TRBV4-1
size: few

CDR3: CASSLIGGAEAFF
DNA: TGTGCCAGCAGCCTAATTGGGGGTGCTGAAGCTTTCTTT
D: .
J: TRBJ1-1
V: TRBV11-3
size: few

CDR3: CSARVPEGRTYNEQFF
DNA: TGCAGTGCCCGGGTCCCAGAGGGACGGACCTACAATGAGCAGTTCTTC
D: .
J: TRBJ2-1
V: TRBV20-1
size: .

CDR3: CASSRSAYNEQFF
DNA: TGTGCCAGCAGTCGGAGTGCCTACAATGAGCAGTTCTTC
D: .
J: TRBJ2-1
V: TRBV6-6
size: few

CDR3: CASSSLQGHNGEKLFF
DNA: TGTGCCAGCAGCTCCCTACAGGGTCATAATGGTGAAAAACTGTTTTTT
D: .
J: TRBJ1-4
V: TRBV7-2
size: many

CDR3: CASSYTSGMGNEQFF
DNA: TGTGCCAGCAGTTACACAAGCGGGATGGGCAATGAGCAGTTCTTC
D: TRBD2
J: TRBJ2-1
V: TRBV6-2/TRBV6-3
size: .

CDR3: CASKGRGSYEQYF
DNA: TGTGCCAGTAAAGGTCGCGGGAGTTACGAGCAGTACTTC
D: TRBD2
J: TRBJ2-7
V: TRBV19
size: many

CDR3: CASRPGTGFMNTEAFF
DNA: TGTGCCAGCCGGCCCGGGACAGGGTTCATGAACACTGAAGCTTTCTTT
D: TRBD1
J: TRBJ1-1
V: TRBV6-1
size: .

CDR3: CASSFYDQPQHF
DNA: TGTGCCAGCAGTTTTTACGATCAGCCCCAGCATTTT
D: .
J: TRBJ1-5
V: TRBV28
size: .

CDR3: CASRGTSGSRQETQYF
DNA: TGCGCCAGCCGAGGGACTAGCGGGAGTCGGCAAGAGACCCAGTACTTC
D: TRBD2
J: TRBJ2-5
V: TRBV10-2
size: .

CDR3: CASSQEEGATNEKLFF
DNA: TGTGCCAGCAGCCAAGAAGAGGGGGCAACTAATGAAAAACTGTTTTTT
D: .
J: TRBJ1-4
V: TRBV4-2
size: few

CDR3: CASSPLGRDSTYNEQFF
DNA: TGTGCCAGCAGTCCCCTCGGGCGGGACAGCACCTACAATGAGCAGTTCTTC
D: .
J: TRBJ2-1
V: TRBV2
size: .

CDR3: CASSSRVPRVVF
DNA: TGTGCCAGCAGCTCCAGGGTCCCTAGGGTCGTCTTC
D: .
J: TRBJ2-1
V: TRBV13
size: few

CDR3: CASSHRPGQGFFRNEQFF
DNA: TGTGCCAGCAGCCACCGACCGGGACAGGGGTTTTTTAGAAATGAGCAGTTCTTC
D: TRBD1
J: TRBJ2-1
V: TRBV6-2/TRBV6-3
size: few